The 9 T cell receptor beta chains in this list originate from one sample, sequenced in a study of T-cell memory formation after mild COVID-19. TCRdb re-derived calls from the 5' RACE reads in MiXCR, one entry per CDR3 protein. Of 550,000 to 700,000 distinct CDR3 sequences in the sample, more than 15% were seen once. Sequenced input: PBMCs or a T cell subset sorted from them (not recorded which). All receptors derive from an adult woman who had mild COVID-19 (a few samples of this study predate the infection). Cell type and time point are not known.

This clonotype showed up just a few times. This chain joins TRBV20-1 and TRBJ1-2, with a weak D call TRBD1 (6 bases). Looked up from germline, CDR1 is DFQATT and CDR2 is SNEGSKA (reference sequence). V lost 3 bases to trimming and J lost 2 bases, with 13 bases between them. The CDR3 extends over 14 amino acids. The CDR3 is CSASAGVWNYGYTF. CDR3 DNA sequence: TGCAGTGCTAGTGCAGGGGTGTGGAACTATGGCTACACCTTC.

V gene TRBV30 combines with J gene TRBJ1-4; D is unresolved. The V gene lost 0 bases and the J gene lost 7 bases, with 15 bases spanning the gap. This CDR3 is built from 15 residues. Germline V gene lookup returns CDR1 GTSNPN and CDR2 SVGIG (reference sequence). The CDR3 DNA follows: TGTGCCTGGAGTGTACATGGCTCTACGGGTGAAAAACTGTTTTTT. This encodes CAWSVHGSTGEKLFF.

V gene TRBV11-3 combines with J gene TRBJ2-7; perhaps TRBD2 as D (6 bases). The CDR3 contains 14 residues. V dropped 0 bases and J dropped 3 bases, with 9 bases sitting between them. The germline V gene encodes CDR1 SGHNT and CDR2 YENEEA. The chain's CDR3 is CASSLDAGGYEQYF. The DNA for the CDR3 is TGTGCCAGCAGCTTAGACGCCGGGGGCTACGAGCAGTACTTC.

The rearrangement links TRBV6-5 to TRBJ1-5; D is perhaps TRBD1 (6 bases). Germline CDR1 and CDR2: MNHEY and SVGAGI. CDR3 length equals 14 residues. With 6 bases removed from V and 6 bases from J, the gap between germline ends came to 15 bases. DNA for the CDR3: TGTGCCAGCAGGCGCGGGGGCAGCCCTCAGCCCCAGCATTTT. Translated: CASRRGGSPQPQHF.

CDR3 DNA sequence: TGTGCCAGCAGCTTTGGGACTAGCGGGGGTCCGCAAGAGACCCAGTACTTC. This sequence encodes CASSFGTSGGPQETQYF. The V call is TRBV7-6, the J call TRBJ2-5; 14 positions match TRBD2. V shed 3 bases and J 2 bases; nucleotides not matched to a gene: 5. The length of the CDR3 is 17 residues. Germline V lookup: CDR1 SGHVS, CDR2 FNYEAQ.

This clonotype has just a few counts. V usage is TRBV2 and J usage is TRBJ1-5; D call uncertain. Germline values: CDR1 SNHLY, CDR2 FYNNEI. V was clipped by 3 bases and J by 10 bases, with 10 bases between them. This CDR3 is built from 12 residues. The CDR3 DNA reads as TGTGCCAGCAGTGAGGCCGGGCGCCCCCAGCATTTT. It specifies CASSEAGRPQHF.

The table lists this clonotype with many counts. This chain connects TRBV6-5 to TRBJ2-1, with no clear D. Trimming left V 2 bases short and J 11 bases short, with 10 bases between. There are 12 residues in the CDR3. The V gene's germline CDR1 is MNHEY and CDR2 SVGAGI. The CDR3 region is CASSYGGVKQFF. The CDR3 nucleotides read TGTGCCAGCAGTTACGGTGGGGTTAAGCAGTTCTTC.

This clonotype was seen a handful of times. The chain couples TRBV7-9 to TRBJ2-7; maybe TRBD2 (5 bases). The CDR3 is made up of 11 amino acids. From germline, CDR1 is SEHNR and CDR2 FQNEAQ (reference sequence). The germline V and J ends were trimmed by 5 bases and 6 bases, with 8 bases remaining between them. CDR3: CASSEGVEQYF. The CDR3 DNA is TGTGCCAGCAGCGAGGGCGTCGAGCAGTACTTC.

This clonotype was counted a few times. CDR3 coding DNA: TGTGCCAGCTCACCGTTGGGTCTAGCGGGTAGCTCCTACAATGAGCAGTTCTTC. Amino acids: CASSPLGLAGSSYNEQFF. The chain couples TRBV18 to TRBJ2-1; 8 nucleotides align to TRBD2. J lost 0 bases, V lost 3 bases, and 10 bases had no gene match. The germline CDR1 and CDR2 sequences are KGHSH and LQKENI. This CDR3 is 18 amino acids long.